This record looks at one T cell receptor beta chain sequence and its context. Its antigen is unknown. The data originate from a study of T cell responses to AZD1222 COVID-19 vaccine. Study-wide results and caveats: There were mostly white British donors and more females than males, and clonal diversity was possibly underestimated. A rise in Spike-specific TCR breadth and depth followed two AZD1222 doses.

The CDR3 runs 15 residues. V was clipped by 3 bases and J by 7 bases; unmatched bases: 14. Germline V lookup: CDR1 DFQATT, CDR2 SNEGSKA (reference sequence). The method was immunoSEQ multiplex PCR; TCRdb's version includes in-frame clones alone and lacks a portion of them. The sample holds about 97,000 clones; roughly nine tenths are singletons and the top ten take 7.5%. The receptor was derived from an adult in good health. The material was peripheral blood, obtained on day 0 of AZD1222 vaccination. This sequence joins TRBV20-1 and TRBJ1-1, with TRBD1 identical over 7 bases. CDR3 region: CSASIGGGGSSEAFF. The CDR3 nucleotides are TGCAGTGCTAGTATCGGAGGAGGGGGCTCGAGTGAAGCTTTCTTT.